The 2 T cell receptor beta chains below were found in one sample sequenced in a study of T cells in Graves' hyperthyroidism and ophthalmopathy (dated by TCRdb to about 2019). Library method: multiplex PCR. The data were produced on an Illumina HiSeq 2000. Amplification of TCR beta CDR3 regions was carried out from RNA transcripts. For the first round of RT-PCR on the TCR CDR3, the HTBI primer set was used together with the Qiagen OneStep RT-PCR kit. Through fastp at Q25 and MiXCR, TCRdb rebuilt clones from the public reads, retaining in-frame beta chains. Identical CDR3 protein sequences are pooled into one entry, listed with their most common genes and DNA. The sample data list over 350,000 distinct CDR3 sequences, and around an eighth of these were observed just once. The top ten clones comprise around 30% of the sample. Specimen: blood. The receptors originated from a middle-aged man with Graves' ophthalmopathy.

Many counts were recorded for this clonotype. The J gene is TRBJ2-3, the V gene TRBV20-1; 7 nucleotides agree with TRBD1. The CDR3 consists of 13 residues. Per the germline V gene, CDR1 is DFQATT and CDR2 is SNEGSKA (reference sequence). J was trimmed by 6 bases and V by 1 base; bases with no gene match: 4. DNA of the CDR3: TGCAGTGCTAGAGGACAGGGTGGGGATACGCAGTATTTT. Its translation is CSARGQGGDTQYF.

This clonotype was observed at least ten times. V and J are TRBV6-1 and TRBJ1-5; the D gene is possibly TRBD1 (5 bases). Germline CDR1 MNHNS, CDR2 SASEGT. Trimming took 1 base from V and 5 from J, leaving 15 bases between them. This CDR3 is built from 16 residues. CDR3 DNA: TGTGCCAGCAGTGAAGGTAGTACAGGTCTAGATCAGCCCCAGCATTTT. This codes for CASSEGSTGLDQPQHF.